Following are 30 T cell receptor beta chains from one sample sequenced in a study of T-cell memory formation after mild COVID-19. TCRdb re-derived calls from the 5' RACE reads in MiXCR, one entry per CDR3 protein. The sample lists about 320,000 distinct CDR3 sequences, approximately 15% seen once, with roughly 21% in the top ten. The sample comprised PBMCs or a T cell subset sorted from them (not recorded which). These receptors all stem from a man aged 18 to 30 who had mild COVID-19 (a few samples of this study predate the infection). Cell type and time point are not known.

The sample holds a few counts of this clonotype. The chain links TRBV6-5 to TRBJ2-3; TRBD2 might be the D (6 bases). Trimming shortened V by 6 bases and J by 2 bases, and 12 bases separated the two germline ends. The CDR3 length is 14 residues. Germline CDR1 is MNHEY and CDR2 is SVGAGI. The CDR3 region is CASRASDDTDTQYF. For the CDR3, the DNA is TGTGCCAGCAGGGCTAGCGACGACACAGATACGCAGTATTTT.

The chain carries TRBV10-3 and TRBJ2-2; D may be TRBD1 (7 bases). Germline CDR1 ENHRY, CDR2 SYGVKD. V lost 4 bases and J 5 bases, leaving 20 bases between the germline ends. The CDR3 has 17 amino acids. The CDR3 bases are TGTGCCATCAGTGTCGCAGGGGGGTATAGAAGAACCGGGGAGCTGTTTTTT. It is translated as CAISVAGGYRRTGELFF.

Note on this clonotype: A single base separates this from a much larger clone, so it may be a read error. The V and J genes are TRBV12-3 or TRBV12-4 and TRBJ1-5; D ambiguous. Trimming shortened V by 2 bases and J by 7 bases, and 6 bases separated the two germline ends. There are 12 residues in the CDR3. The CDR3 region has the DNA TGTGCCAGCAGTTTAACGTGGCAGCCCCAGCATTTT. It encodes CASSLTWQPQHF.

In this sample, this clonotype turned up a few times. CDR3 coding DNA: TGTGCCAGCAGCTTGGCTGCGGGGAGACTACAAGAGACCCAGTACTTC. This encodes CASSLAAGRLQETQYF. The chain combines TRBV5-5 with TRBJ2-5, with D tentatively TRBD2 (6 bases). This CDR3 has 16 amino acids. The V end lost 0 bases, the J end lost 2 bases, and 14 bases lay between the germline ends. Germline CDR1 and CDR2: SGHKS and YYEKEE (reference sequence).

This clonotype showed up just a few times. The chain recombines TRBV29-1 with TRBJ2-7; D not resolved. Trimming cost V 5 bases and J 5 bases, with 19 bases left between them. Germline-derived CDR1 and CDR2 are SQVTM and ANQGSEA. CDR3 length: 14 residues. CDR3 in amino acids: CSVSPDGPVDEQYF. The CDR3 nucleotides read TGCAGCGTTTCCCCGGACGGGCCTGTGGACGAGCAGTACTTC.

This clonotype was counted ten times or more. The CDR3 here is CASSPGQGGNQPQHF. In DNA form, the CDR3 reads TGCGCCAGCAGCCCTGGACAGGGCGGCAATCAGCCCCAGCATTTT. The rearrangement links TRBV5-1 to TRBJ1-5; 8 nucleotides line up with TRBD1. This CDR3 region has 15 residues. The V gene's germline CDR1 is SGHRS and CDR2 YFSETQ. With 4 bases clipped from V and 2 bases from J, the junction kept 5 bases outside the gene matches. Drawing the rest from reference TRBV5-1 and TRBJ1-5, the complete variable domain is KAGVTQTPRYLIKTRGQQVTLSCSPISGHRSVSWYQQTPGQGLQFLFEYFSETQRNKGNFPGRFSGRQFSNSRSEMNVSTLELGDSALYLCASSPGQGGNQPQHFGDGTRLSIL.

The table lists this clonotype with a few counts. The chain is built from TRBV7-8 and TRBJ1-5; D might be TRBD1 (5 bases). Trimming stripped 0 bases from V and 6 bases from J, with 18 bases between. The CDR3 sequence is 17 residues long. Germline CDR1 reads SGHVS; CDR2 reads FQNEAQ. This CDR3 reads CASSLAFSGPASQPQHF. The CDR3 DNA reads TGTGCCAGCAGCTTAGCGTTTTCGGGGCCAGCAAGTCAGCCCCAGCATTTT.

The chain recombines TRBV4-3 with TRBJ2-5; D might be TRBD1 (7 bases). In germline, CDR1 is LGHNA, CDR2 YSLEER. CDR3 length equals 16 residues. Trimming took 0 bases from V and 5 from J, leaving 16 bases between them. The CDR3 reads CASSQDRGGGGETQYF. CDR3 nucleotide sequence: TGCGCCAGCAGCCAAGATCGAGGAGGGGGCGGGGAGACCCAGTACTTC.

This clonotype was counted only a few times. The V and J genes are TRBV12-5 and TRBJ2-7, with 7 nucleotides matching TRBD1. With 6 bases clipped from V and 2 bases from J, the junction kept 4 bases outside the gene matches. Germline CDR1 and CDR2: LGHNT and FRNRAP. This CDR3 region has 13 residues. CDR3 in DNA: TGTGCTAGTGGCCCGACAGGGACCTACGAGCAGTACTTC. Amino acid sequence: CASGPTGTYEQYF.

The table lists this clonotype with a few counts. This sequence joins TRBV6-5 and TRBJ1-6; D perhaps matches TRBD1 (5 bases). The CDR3 is made up of 15 amino acids. The germline V gene has CDR1 MNHEY and CDR2 SVGAGI. Trimming took off 6 bases at V and 9 bases at J, with 18 bases between the two ends. This CDR3 reads CASSFTSRGGSPLHF. Written as DNA, the CDR3 is TGTGCCAGCAGCTTTACCAGTAGGGGTGGTTCACCCCTCCACTTT.

This clonotype turned up a few times. The CDR3 spells CATTRDRSTDTQYF. CDR3 nucleotide sequence: TGTGCCACCACGCGGGACAGGAGCACAGATACGCAGTATTTT. The genes are TRBV2 and TRBJ2-3; TRBD1 matches 8 bases. The V and J ends lost 10 bases and 0 bases, in that order; junction bases with no gene match: 6. CDR1 and CDR2 (germline): SNHLY, FYNNEI. The CDR3 extends over 14 amino acids.

This clonotype was seen many times. The chain combines TRBV7-3 with TRBJ2-1, with 9 nucleotides matching TRBD1. J lost 5 bases, V lost 3 bases, and 2 bases had no gene match. From germline, CDR1 is SGHTA and CDR2 FQGTGA. CDR3 length equals 14 residues. The CDR3 reads CASSFGTGNNEQFF. The CDR3 DNA is TGTGCCAGCAGCTTTGGGACAGGGAACAATGAGCAGTTCTTC.

The chain joins TRBV23-1 to TRBJ2-7, with D hard to call. TRBV23-1 is an ORF, with its function uncertain. The CDR3 sequence is 9 residues long. The germline V and J ends were trimmed by 9 bases and 6 bases, with 6 bases remaining between them. The CDR3 DNA follows: TGCGCCAGTTTACTCGAGCAGTACGTC. This translates into CASLLEQYV.

This clonotype was seen ten or more times. V gene TRBV5-4 combines with J gene TRBJ1-1; 8 nucleotides agree with TRBD1. Unmatched junction bases numbered 2, after V lost 0 bases and J lost 7 bases. This CDR3 comprises 13 residues. Looked up from germline, CDR1 is SGHNT and CDR2 is YYREEE (reference sequence). CDR3 amino acids: CASSLGGTGEAFF. CDR3 sequence (DNA): TGTGCCAGCAGCTTGGGTGGGACAGGTGAAGCTTTCTTT.

This clonotype was counted many times. V and J are TRBV7-2 and TRBJ2-3; D is possibly TRBD2 (5 bases). The CDR3 consists of 14 residues. The V end was cut by 3 bases, the J end by 2 bases, with 9 bases between. Germline V CDR1 and CDR2: SGHTA, FQGNSA. In nucleotides, the CDR3 is TGTGCCAGCAGCTTGTACGGGGTCACAGATACGCAGTATTTT. Translating gives CASSLYGVTDTQYF.

At least ten counts were recorded for this clonotype. The chain is built from TRBV12-3 or TRBV12-4 and TRBJ2-2; no definite D call. The V gene lost 7 bases and the J gene lost 6 bases, with 0 bases spanning the gap. This CDR3 contains 9 residues. CDR3 region: CASTGELFF. CDR3 sequence (DNA): TGTGCCAGCACCGGGGAGCTGTTTTTT.

This clonotype turned up a few times. The V gene is TRBV6-5, the J gene TRBJ1-5; the D gene is possibly TRBD1 (6 bases). CDR1 is MNHEY, CDR2 SVGAGI, per germline. The CDR3 covers 18 residues. The V gene lost 5 bases and the J gene lost 0 bases, with 20 bases spanning the gap. The CDR3 DNA reads TGTGCCAGCAGTCTAGGGGGGGGCGACTTTTATAGCAATCAGCCCCAGCATTTT. Amino acids: CASSLGGGDFYSNQPQHF.

The sample holds a few counts of this clonotype. The chain links TRBV6-1 to TRBJ1-4; tentative D call: TRBD1 (6 bases). The CDR3 loop spans 15 amino acids. The germline V gene has CDR1 MNHNS and CDR2 SASEGT. Trimming left V 6 bases short and J 8 bases short, with 19 bases between. In DNA, the CDR3 is TGTGCCAGCAGCCCCTCGCCAGGGGACCCCGAAAAACTGTTTTTT. Amino acids: CASSPSPGDPEKLFF.

This chain joins TRBV14 and TRBJ2-1, with 7 bases matching TRBD1. V lost 4 bases, J lost 4 bases, and 7 bases stayed unmatched. This CDR3 spans 15 amino acids. Germline loops: CDR1 SGHDN, CDR2 FVKESK. The CDR3 DNA reads as TGTGCCAGCAGCCGTGCCGGGACAGTTTACAATGAGCAGTTCTTC. Translated: CASSRAGTVYNEQFF.

This clonotype has a handful of counts. The chain has TRBV5-1 and TRBJ2-1, with 8 bases identical to TRBD1. From germline, CDR1 is SGHRS and CDR2 YFSETQ. Unmatched junction bases numbered 8, after V lost 6 bases and J lost 0 bases. This CDR3 is 16 amino acids long. CDR3 DNA sequence: TGCGCCAGCAAACCCCGGACAGGGAACTCCTACAATGAGCAGTTCTTC. Its protein product is CASKPRTGNSYNEQFF. The full variable domain, with the rest looked up from reference TRBV5-1 and TRBJ2-1, is KAGVTQTPRYLIKTRGQQVTLSCSPISGHRSVSWYQQTPGQGLQFLFEYFSETQRNKGNFPGRFSGRQFSNSRSEMNVSTLELGDSALYLCASKPRTGNSYNEQFFGPGTRLTVL.

This chain uses TRBV6-5 with TRBJ1-1; 7 positions agree with TRBD1. The CDR3 is 13 amino acids. V lost 2 bases to trimming and J lost 10 bases; unmatched junction nucleotides: 7. Germline CDR1 and CDR2: MNHEY and SVGAGI. The CDR3: CASSYQGGRGAFF. The DNA of the CDR3 is TGTGCCAGCAGTTACCAGGGGGGGAGAGGAGCTTTCTTT.

There are many counts of this clonotype. The CDR3 nucleotides are TGCGCCAGCAGCCAAGTCCCCAGGAGATCGTTAAGGATGAACACTGAAGCTTTCTTT. As protein: CASSQVPRRSLRMNTEAFF. The gene calls are TRBV4-3 and TRBJ1-1; D not certain. This CDR3 region has 19 residues. Trimming took off 1 base at V and 0 bases at J, with 21 bases between the two ends. Per the germline V gene, CDR1 is LGHNA and CDR2 is YSLEER.

The rearrangement links TRBV12-5 to TRBJ2-7; D is unclear. The V end was cut by 4 bases, the J end by 3 bases, with 10 bases between. This CDR3 region has 13 residues. Germline lookup yields CDR1 LGHNT and CDR2 FRNRAP. This chain's CDR3 is CASGSPNSYEQYV. CDR3 bases: TGTGCTAGTGGTTCGCCCAACAGCTACGAGCAGTACGTC.

This clonotype was seen only a few times. The rearrangement links TRBV27 to TRBJ1-2, with D hard to call. The V end was cut by 6 bases, the J end by 8 bases, with 16 bases between. This CDR3 comprises 13 residues. The V gene's germline CDR1 is MNHEY and CDR2 SMNVEV (reference sequence). Written as DNA, the CDR3 is TGTGCCAGCAGGCCCCCCCGATTCGGGGGCTACACCTTC. Translating it yields CASRPPRFGGYTF.

This clonotype has ten or more counts. V and J are TRBV7-2 and TRBJ2-2; no definite D call. V gave up 5 bases and J gave up 6 bases, with 13 bases separating them. CDR1 is SGHTA and CDR2 is FQGNSA in the germline V gene. The CDR3 totals 14 residues. Here the CDR3 DNA reads TGTGCCAGCAGCCCGTGGGCAGGATCCGGGGAGCTGTTTTTT. Translation gives CASSPWAGSGELFF.

This rearrangement joins TRBV2 to TRBJ2-4; TRBD1 matches at 8 bases. Per germline, CDR1 SNHLY and CDR2 FYNNEI. The CDR3 has 15 amino acids. V shed 5 bases and J 3 bases; nucleotides not matched to a gene: 6. The CDR3 bases are TGTGCCAGCAGTCGGGACAGGTGGGACAAAAACATTCAGTACTTC. Amino acid sequence: CASSRDRWDKNIQYF.

The V gene is TRBV7-3, the J gene TRBJ2-5, with 11 positions matching TRBD2. This CDR3 comprises 16 residues. V was clipped by 5 bases and J by 4 bases; unmatched bases: 9. Germline V gives CDR1 SGHTA, CDR2 FQGTGA. CDR3 sequence reads: CASSAGTSGLAETQYF. CDR3 coding DNA: TGTGCCAGCAGCGCCGGGACTAGCGGTTTGGCAGAGACCCAGTACTTC.

Remarks on this clonotype: The conserved closing phenylalanine or tryptophan is absent in this CDR3, likely reflecting a read error. No DNA is shown, since the ends of the CDR3 on it are uncertain; the CDR3 is the one TCRdb lists. CDR3: CASSSMPGQFSL. The chain uses TRBV5-1 and TRBJ2-7; the D segment call TRBD1 is taken from the table without a DNA check. The CDR3 has 12 residues if both end residues are counted. Germline CDR1 is SGHRS and CDR2 is YFSETQ.

The chain has TRBV6-5 and TRBJ2-1; the D gene is possibly TRBD1 (5 bases). With 6 bases removed from V and 8 bases from J, the gap between germline ends came to 8 bases. Germline V gene data show CDR1 as MNHEY and CDR2 as SVGAGI. CDR3 length: 11 amino acids. CDR3 nucleotides: TGTGCCAGCAGGGTCAGGGATGAGCAGTTCTTC. It codes for CASRVRDEQFF.

CDR3 amino acids: CASSPGPPLGNEQFF. The CDR3 coding sequence is TGTGCCAGCAGCCCCGGGCCCCCTTTAGGGAATGAGCAGTTCTTC. The V gene is TRBV7-9, the J gene TRBJ2-1; D not resolved. CDR1 is SEHNR, CDR2 FQNEAQ, per germline (reference sequence). CDR3 size: 15 residues. The germline V and J ends were trimmed by 5 bases and 7 bases, with 18 bases remaining between them.